This T cell receptor (beta chain) was identified during a study of blood T cell repertoires in COVID-19. Participants reported their clinical history, and cohort assignment relied on those reports. For recovered donors of Cohort 3, there were two negative PCRs, clearance, or symptom resolution. Authors' analysis steps: Reference gene primer amplification gave estimated nucleated cell counts. Using immunoSEQ multiplex PCR, the repertoire was profiled, and TCRdb retains in-frame clones only, with some absent. The DNA was the basis for D and trimming; V, J and clone size are from that table. The sample records some 400,000 clones, around 87% being singletons. This CDR3 region has 13 residues. V was clipped by 5 bases and J by 4 bases, with 11 bases between them. Germline CDR1 reads MNHNY; CDR2 reads SVGAGI (reference sequence).

Sequenced input: PBMCs or T cells enriched from blood (not recorded which). The receptor comes from a man aged 25-45 years who had recovered from COVID-19. This chain joins TRBV6-6 and TRBJ1-1; D is perhaps TRBD1 (6 bases). Written as DNA, the CDR3 is TGTGCCAGCAGTGGGACAAGGAGCACTGAAGCTTTCTTT. Translating gives CASSGTRSTEAFF.